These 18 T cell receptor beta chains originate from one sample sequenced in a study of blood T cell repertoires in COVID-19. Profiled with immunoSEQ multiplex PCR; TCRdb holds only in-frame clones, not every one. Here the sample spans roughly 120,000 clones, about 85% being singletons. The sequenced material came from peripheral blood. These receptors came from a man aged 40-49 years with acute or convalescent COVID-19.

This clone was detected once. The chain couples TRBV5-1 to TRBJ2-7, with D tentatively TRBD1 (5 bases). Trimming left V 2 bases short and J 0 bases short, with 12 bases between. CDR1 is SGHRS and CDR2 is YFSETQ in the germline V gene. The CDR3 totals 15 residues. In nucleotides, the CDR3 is TGCGCCAGCAGCTTTTGGCAGGGAAGCTCCTACGAGCAGTACTTC. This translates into CASSFWQGSSYEQYF.

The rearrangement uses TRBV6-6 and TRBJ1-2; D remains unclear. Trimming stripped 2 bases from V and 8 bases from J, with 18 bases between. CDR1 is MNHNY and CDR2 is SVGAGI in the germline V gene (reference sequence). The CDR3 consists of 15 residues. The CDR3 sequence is CASSYERKAPDGYTF. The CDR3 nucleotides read TGTGCCAGCAGTTACGAGCGGAAGGCGCCTGACGGCTACACCTTC.

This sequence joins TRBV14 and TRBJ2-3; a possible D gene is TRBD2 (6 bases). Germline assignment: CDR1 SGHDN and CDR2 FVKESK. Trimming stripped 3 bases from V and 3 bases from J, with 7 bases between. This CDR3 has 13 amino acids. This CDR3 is CASSHRGTDTQYF. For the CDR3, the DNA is TGTGCCAGCAGCCACCGGGGGACAGATACGCAGTATTTT.

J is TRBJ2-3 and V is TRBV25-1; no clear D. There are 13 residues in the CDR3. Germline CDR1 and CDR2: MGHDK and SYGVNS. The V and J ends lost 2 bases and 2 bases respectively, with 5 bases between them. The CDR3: CASSELDTDTQYF. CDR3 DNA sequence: TGTGCCAGCAGTGAACTAGACACAGATACGCAGTATTTT.

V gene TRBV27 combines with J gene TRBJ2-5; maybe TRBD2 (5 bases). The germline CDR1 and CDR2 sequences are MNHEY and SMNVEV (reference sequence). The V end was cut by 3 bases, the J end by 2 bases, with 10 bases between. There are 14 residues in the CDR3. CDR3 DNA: TGTGCCAGCAGTTTCTCTAGCCCTCAAGAGACCCAGTACTTC. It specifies CASSFSSPQETQYF.

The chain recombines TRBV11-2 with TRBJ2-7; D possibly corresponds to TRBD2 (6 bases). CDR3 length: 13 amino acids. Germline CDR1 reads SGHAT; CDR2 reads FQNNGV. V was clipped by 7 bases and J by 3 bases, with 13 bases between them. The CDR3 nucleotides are TGTGCCAGCACCCCCGGGCGGGACTACGAGCAGTACTTC. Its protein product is CASTPGRDYEQYF.

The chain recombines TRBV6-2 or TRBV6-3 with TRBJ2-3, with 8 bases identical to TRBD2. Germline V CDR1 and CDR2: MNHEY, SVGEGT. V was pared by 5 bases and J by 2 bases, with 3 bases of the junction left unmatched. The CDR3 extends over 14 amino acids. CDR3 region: CASSSSGATDTQYF. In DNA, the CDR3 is TGTGCCAGCAGTAGTAGCGGGGCCACAGATACGCAGTATTTT.

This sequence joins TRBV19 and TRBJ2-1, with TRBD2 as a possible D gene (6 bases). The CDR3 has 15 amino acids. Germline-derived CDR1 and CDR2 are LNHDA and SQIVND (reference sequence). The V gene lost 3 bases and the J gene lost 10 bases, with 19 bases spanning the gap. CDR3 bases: TGTGCCAGTAGTATTCCGGCCCGTGCGGGACCCGAGCAGTTCTTC. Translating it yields CASSIPARAGPEQFF.

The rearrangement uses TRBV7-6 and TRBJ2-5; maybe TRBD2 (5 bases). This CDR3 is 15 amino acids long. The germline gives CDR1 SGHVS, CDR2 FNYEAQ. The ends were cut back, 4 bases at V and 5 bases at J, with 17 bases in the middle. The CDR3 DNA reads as TGTGCCAGCAGCTCATCTAGCACGAGAGGGGAGACCCAGTACTTC. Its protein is CASSSSSTRGETQYF.

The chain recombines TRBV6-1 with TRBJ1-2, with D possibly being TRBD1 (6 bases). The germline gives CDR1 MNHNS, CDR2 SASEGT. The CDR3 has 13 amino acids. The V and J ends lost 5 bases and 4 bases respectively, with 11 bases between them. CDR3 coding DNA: TGTGCCAGCAGTCCTGGGGGCTCCTATGGCTACACCTTC. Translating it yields CASSPGGSYGYTF.

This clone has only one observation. This CDR3 reads CASSFIAGEVQYF. As DNA, the CDR3 is TGTGCCAGCAGCTTCATAGCGGGAGAAGTGCAGTACTTC. The chain couples TRBV7-3 to TRBJ2-7; 9 bases match TRBD2. Germline CDR1 is SGHTA and CDR2 is FQGTGA. The CDR3 is 13 residues long. The V and J ends lost 3 bases and 9 bases, in that order; junction bases with no gene match: 6.

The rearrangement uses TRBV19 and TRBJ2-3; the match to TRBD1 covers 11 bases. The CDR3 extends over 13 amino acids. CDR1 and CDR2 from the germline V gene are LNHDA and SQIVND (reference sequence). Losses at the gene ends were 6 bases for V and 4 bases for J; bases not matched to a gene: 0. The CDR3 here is CASRGQGADTQYF. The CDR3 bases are TGTGCCAGTAGGGGACAGGGGGCAGATACGCAGTATTTT. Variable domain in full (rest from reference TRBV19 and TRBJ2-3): DGGITQSPKYLFRKEGQNVTLSCEQNLNHDAMYWYRQDPGQGLRLIYYSQIVNDFQKGDIAEGYSVSREKKESFPLTVTSAQKNPTAFYLCASRGQGADTQYFGPGTRLTVL.

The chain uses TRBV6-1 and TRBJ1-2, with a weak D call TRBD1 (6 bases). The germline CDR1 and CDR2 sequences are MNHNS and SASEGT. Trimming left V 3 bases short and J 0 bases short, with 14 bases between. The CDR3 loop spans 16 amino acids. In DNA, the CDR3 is TGTGCCAGCAGTGATCCCCTCCGGACAGCTAACTATGGCTACACCTTC. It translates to CASSDPLRTANYGYTF.

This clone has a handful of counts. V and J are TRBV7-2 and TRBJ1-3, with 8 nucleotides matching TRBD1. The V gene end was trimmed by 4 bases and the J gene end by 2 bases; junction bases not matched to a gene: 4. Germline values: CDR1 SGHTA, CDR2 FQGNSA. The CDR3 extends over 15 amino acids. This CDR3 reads CASSSWTGTGNTIYF. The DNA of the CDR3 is TGTGCCAGCAGCTCCTGGACAGGGACTGGAAACACCATATATTTT.

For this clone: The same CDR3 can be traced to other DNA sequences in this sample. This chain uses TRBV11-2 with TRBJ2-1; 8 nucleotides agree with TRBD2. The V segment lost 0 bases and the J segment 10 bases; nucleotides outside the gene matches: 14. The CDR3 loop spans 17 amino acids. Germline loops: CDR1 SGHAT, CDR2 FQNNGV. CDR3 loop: CASSLDPSGGWGAEQFF. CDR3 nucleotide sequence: TGTGCCAGCAGCTTAGATCCTTCGGGAGGGTGGGGGGCGGAGCAGTTCTTC.

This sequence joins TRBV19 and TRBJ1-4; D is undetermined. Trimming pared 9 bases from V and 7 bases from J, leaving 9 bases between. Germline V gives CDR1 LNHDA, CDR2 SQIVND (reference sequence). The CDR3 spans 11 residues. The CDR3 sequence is CASRVGEKLFF. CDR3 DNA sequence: TGTGCCAGCCGGGTCGGTGAAAAACTGTTTTTT.

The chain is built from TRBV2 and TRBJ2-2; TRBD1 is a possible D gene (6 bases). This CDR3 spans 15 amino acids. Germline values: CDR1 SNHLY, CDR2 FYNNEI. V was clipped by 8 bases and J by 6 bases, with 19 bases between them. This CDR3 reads CASLGHPFRAGELFF. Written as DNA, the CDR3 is TGTGCCAGCCTGGGACACCCCTTCCGAGCCGGGGAGCTGTTTTTT.

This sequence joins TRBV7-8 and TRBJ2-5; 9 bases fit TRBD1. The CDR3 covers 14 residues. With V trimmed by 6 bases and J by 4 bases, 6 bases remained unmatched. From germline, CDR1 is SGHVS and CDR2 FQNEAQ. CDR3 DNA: TGTGCCAGCAGGTCCGACAGGGGGTCAGAGACCCAGTACTTC. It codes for CASRSDRGSETQYF.